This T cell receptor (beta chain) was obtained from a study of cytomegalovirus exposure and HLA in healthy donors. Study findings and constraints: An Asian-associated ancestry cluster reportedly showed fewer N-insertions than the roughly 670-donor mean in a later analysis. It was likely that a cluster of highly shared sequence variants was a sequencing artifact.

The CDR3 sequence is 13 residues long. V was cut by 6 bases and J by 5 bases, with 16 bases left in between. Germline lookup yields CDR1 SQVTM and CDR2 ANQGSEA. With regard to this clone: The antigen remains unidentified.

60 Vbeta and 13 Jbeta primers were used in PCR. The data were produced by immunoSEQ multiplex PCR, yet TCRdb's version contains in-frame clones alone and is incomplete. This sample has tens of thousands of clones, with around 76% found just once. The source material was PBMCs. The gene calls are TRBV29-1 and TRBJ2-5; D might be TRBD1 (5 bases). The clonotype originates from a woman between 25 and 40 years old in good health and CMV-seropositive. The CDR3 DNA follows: TGCAGCGTCCGCCCCAGGGATGCGGAGACCCAGTACTTC. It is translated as CSVRPRDAETQYF.